This T cell receptor (beta chain) was identified in a study of cytomegalovirus exposure and HLA in healthy donors. General study findings and limits: TCR beta chain V- and J-gene trimming was linked, in a later analysis, to a missense variant in DCLRE1C. Clonal expansion, a later analysis showed, was greater in HLA-associated TCR beta chains than in equally common others. It was reported in a later analysis that an Asian-associated ancestry cluster showed fewer N-insertions than the roughly 670-donor mean. Many donors carried some public TCRs, although rarity characterized most TCR sequences.

For this clone: Its antigen is not known.

PCR was performed using 60 Vbeta and 13 Jbeta primers. The assay was immunoSEQ multiplex PCR, and TCRdb's table has in-frame clones only and misses some. The repertoire holds about 140,000 clones, with over 70% as singletons. Per germline, CDR1 SNHLY and CDR2 FYNNEI. The V gene lost 5 bases and the J gene lost 7 bases, with 17 bases spanning the gap. CDR3 size: 15 residues. V usage is TRBV2 and J usage is TRBJ1-4; a weak D match, TRBD1 (5 bases). The sequenced sample consisted of PBMCs. This clonotype was obtained from a woman in her thirties or forties in good health and CMV-seronegative. CDR3 sequence (DNA): TGTGCCAGCAGTAAGAGGTGGCAGGGCAGTGAAAAACTGTTTTTT. This codes for CASSKRWQGSEKLFF.